One TCR beta chain is described in this entry. What it binds is unknown. TCRdb re-called the RT-PCR reads through MiXCR, storing one row per CDR3 protein. The data contain about 800,000 distinct CDR3 sequences, less than 25% of them singletons. The data were taken from a study of response to subunit inactivated influenza vaccine. Per germline, CDR1 DFQATT and CDR2 SNEGSKA (reference sequence). J gave up 2 bases and V 1 base, and 8 bases lay outside the gene matches. The CDR3 sequence is 19 residues long. Study findings and constraints: The authors proposed limited new T cell recruitment per seasonal influenza vaccination.

The sequencing here drew on PBMCs from blood, taken 5 to 6 days after vaccination. The chain has TRBV20-1 and TRBJ2-1, with TRBD2 matching over 16 bases. The sequence was obtained from a man aged 45-65 years who received an inactivated influenza vaccine. CDR3 coding DNA: TGCAGTGCTAGAGCCTTAGGGACTAGCGGGAGGGCCGCCTACAATGAGCAGTTCTTC. It encodes CSARALGTSGRAAYNEQFF.